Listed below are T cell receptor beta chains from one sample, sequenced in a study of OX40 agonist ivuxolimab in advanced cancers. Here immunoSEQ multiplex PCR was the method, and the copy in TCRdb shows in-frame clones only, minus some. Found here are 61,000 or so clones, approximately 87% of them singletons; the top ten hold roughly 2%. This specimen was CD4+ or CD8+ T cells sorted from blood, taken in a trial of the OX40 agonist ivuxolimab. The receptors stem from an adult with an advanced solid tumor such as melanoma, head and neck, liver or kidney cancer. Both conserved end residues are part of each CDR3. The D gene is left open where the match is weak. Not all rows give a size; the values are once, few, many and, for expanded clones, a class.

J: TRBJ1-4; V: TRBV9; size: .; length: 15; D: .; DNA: TGTGCCAGCAGCGTAGGGCCTGCAACTAATGAAAAACTGTTTTTT; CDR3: CASSVGPATNEKLFF
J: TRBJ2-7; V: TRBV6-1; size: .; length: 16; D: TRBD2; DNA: TGTGCCAGCAGCGAAAGGACTAGCGGGAGTTACCACGAGCAGTACTTC; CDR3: CASSERTSGSYHEQYF
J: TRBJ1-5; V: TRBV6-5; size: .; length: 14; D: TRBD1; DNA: TGTGCCAGCAAGACAGGGGATAGCAATCAGCCCCAGCATTTT; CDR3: CASKTGDSNQPQHF
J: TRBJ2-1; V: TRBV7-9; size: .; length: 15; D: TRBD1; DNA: TGTGCCAGCAGCCCATCGGGACAGGCCGCCAATGAGCAGTTCTTC; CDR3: CASSPSGQAANEQFF
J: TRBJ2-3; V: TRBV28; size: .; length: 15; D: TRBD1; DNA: TGTGCCAGCAGTTCACAGGGGAAGAGAACAGATACGCAGTATTTT; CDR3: CASSSQGKRTDTQYF
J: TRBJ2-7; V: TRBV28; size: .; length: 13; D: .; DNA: TGTGCTACAGGTCGAGGGGTTACCTACGAGCAGTACTTC; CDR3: CATGRGVTYEQYF
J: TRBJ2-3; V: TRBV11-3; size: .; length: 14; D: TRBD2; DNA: TGTGCCAGCAGTCGAAGCGGGAGCGCAGATACGCAGTATTTT; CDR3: CASSRSGSADTQYF
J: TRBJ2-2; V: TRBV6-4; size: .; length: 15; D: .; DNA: TGTGCCAGCAGTGCATCGGGGGGCCAAACCGGGGAGCTGTTTTTT; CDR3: CASSASGGQTGELFF
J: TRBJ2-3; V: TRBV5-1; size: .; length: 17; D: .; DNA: TGCGCCAGCAGCTTGGGGAGGGGGCCCCCTGGCACAGATACGCAGTATTTT; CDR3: CASSLGRGPPGTDTQYF
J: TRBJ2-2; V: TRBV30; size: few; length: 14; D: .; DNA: TGTGCCTGGACCGACGGACCGAACACCGGGGAGCTGTTTTTT; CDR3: CAWTDGPNTGELFF
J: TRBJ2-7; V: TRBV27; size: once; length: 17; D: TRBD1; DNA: TGTGCCAGCAGTCTGTCGATGGGGACAGGGAGGTCCTACGAGCAGTACTTC; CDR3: CASSLSMGTGRSYEQYF
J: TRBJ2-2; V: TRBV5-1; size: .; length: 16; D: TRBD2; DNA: TGCGCCAGCAGCCCGGATAGCGGGCTCAACACCGGGGAGCTGTTTTTT; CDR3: CASSPDSGLNTGELFF
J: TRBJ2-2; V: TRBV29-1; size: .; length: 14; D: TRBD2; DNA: TGCAGCGTCTCAGCGGGAATCGACACCGGGGAGCTGTTTTTT; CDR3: CSVSAGIDTGELFF
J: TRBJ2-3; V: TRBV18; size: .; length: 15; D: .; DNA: TGTGCCAGCTCACCGGACAGTATAAGAACAGATACGCAGTATTTT; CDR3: CASSPDSIRTDTQYF
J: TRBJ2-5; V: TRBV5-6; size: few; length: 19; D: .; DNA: TGTGCCAGCAGCTTGGCCCTTATAGGATTTGCCCCCCCAAAAGAGACCCAGTACTTC; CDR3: CASSLALIGFAPPKETQYF
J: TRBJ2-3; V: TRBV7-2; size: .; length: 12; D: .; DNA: TGTGCCAGCAGCTTAGTGGGCATAGGGCAGTATTTT; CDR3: CASSLVGIGQYF
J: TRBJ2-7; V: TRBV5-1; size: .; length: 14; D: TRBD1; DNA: TGCGCCAGCAGCGCAGGGACAGCCGGTTACGAGCAGTACTTC; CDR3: CASSAGTAGYEQYF
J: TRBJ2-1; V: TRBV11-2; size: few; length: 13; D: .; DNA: TGTGCCAGCAGCTTGTTGGGTCGGGATGAGCAGTTCTTC; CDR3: CASSLLGRDEQFF
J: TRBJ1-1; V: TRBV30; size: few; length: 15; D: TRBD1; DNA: TGTGCCTGGAGTGGACAGGGCGAATTCGGCACTGAAGCTTTCTTT; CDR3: CAWSGQGEFGTEAFF
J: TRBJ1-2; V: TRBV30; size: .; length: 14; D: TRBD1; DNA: TGTGCCTGGAGATCCCGGGACAGGGGTTACGGCTACACCTTC; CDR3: CAWRSRDRGYGYTF
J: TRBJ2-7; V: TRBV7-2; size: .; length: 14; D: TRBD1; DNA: TGTGCCAGCAGCTTACAGACAGGGGACTACGAGCAGTACTTC; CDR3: CASSLQTGDYEQYF
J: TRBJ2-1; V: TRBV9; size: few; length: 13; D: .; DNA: TGTGCCAGCAGCGGCCTCACAGGGTATGAGCAGTTCTTC; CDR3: CASSGLTGYEQFF
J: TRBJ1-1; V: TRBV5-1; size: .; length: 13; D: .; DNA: TGCGCCAGCCCCTCCGGACAGAACACTGAAGCTTTCTTT; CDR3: CASPSGQNTEAFF
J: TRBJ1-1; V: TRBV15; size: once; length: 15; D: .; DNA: TGTGCCACCAGCAAGGGGGTAGGAGTGAACACTGAAGCTTTCTTT; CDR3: CATSKGVGVNTEAFF
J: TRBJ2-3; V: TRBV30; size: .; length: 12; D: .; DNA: TGTGCCTGGAGTCTGACCACAGATACGCAGTATTTT; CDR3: CAWSLTTDTQYF
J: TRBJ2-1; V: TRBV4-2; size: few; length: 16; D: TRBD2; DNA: TGTGCCAGCAGCCAAACAGGCGGGGGAGCTTACAATGAGCAGTTCTTC; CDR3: CASSQTGGGAYNEQFF
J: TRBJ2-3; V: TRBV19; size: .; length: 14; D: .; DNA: TGTGCCAGTAGTCTCCAGCCAGATGGAGATACGCAGTATTTT; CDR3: CASSLQPDGDTQYF
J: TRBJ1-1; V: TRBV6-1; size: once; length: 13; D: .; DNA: TGTGCCAGCAGTGAAACAAGGGAGACTGAAGCTTTCTTT; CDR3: CASSETRETEAFF
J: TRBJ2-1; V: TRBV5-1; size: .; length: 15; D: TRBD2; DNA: TGCGCCAGCAGCACCGGGACTAGCGGGAGATCTGAGCAGTTCTTC; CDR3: CASSTGTSGRSEQFF
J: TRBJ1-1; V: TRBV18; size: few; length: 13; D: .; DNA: TGTGCCAGCTCACAAGGACAGTACACTGAAGCTTTCTTT; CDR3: CASSQGQYTEAFF
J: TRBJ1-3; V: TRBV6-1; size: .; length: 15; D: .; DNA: TGTGCCAGCAGTGACAAAAGGATCTCTGGAAACACCATATATTTT; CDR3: CASSDKRISGNTIYF
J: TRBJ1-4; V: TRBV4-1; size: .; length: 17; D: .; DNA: TGCGCCAGCAGCCAAGGCCCCACAGGTTCAACTAATGAAAAACTGTTTTTT; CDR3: CASSQGPTGSTNEKLFF
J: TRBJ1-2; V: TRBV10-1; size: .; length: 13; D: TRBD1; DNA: TGCGCCAGCAGTCGGGACAGGGGCTATGGCTACACCTTC; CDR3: CASSRDRGYGYTF
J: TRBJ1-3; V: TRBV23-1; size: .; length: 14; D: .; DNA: TGCGCCAGCAGTCAGAACAGGGTGAGAAGACCCATATATTTT; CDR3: CASSQNRVRRPIYF
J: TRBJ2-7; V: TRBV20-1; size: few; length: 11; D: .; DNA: TGCAGTGCCCTCAAGGAACCCGAGCAGTACTTC; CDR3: CSALKEPEQYF
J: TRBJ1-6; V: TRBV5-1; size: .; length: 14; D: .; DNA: TGCGCCAGCAGCTTGGATCGGATTAATTCACCCCTCCACTTT; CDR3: CASSLDRINSPLHF
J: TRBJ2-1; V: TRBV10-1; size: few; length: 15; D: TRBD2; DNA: TGCGCCAGCAGTGAAAGAGCGGGAGACGGTAATGAGCAGTTCTTC; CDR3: CASSERAGDGNEQFF
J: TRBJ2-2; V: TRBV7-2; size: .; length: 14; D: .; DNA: TGTGCCAGCAGCTCCCTAGACTGGGATGGGGAGCTGTTTTTT; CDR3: CASSSLDWDGELFF
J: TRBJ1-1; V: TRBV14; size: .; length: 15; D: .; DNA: TGTGCCAGCAGCCCTACACATGGGGCTTTTAATGCAGCTTTCTTT; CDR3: CASSPTHGAFNAAFF